The 7 T cell receptor beta chains in this list originate from one sample, sequenced in a study of CD8+CD57+ T cells in acquired aplastic anemia. Genomic DNA constituted the template upon which TCR beta VDJ and CDR3 profiling was performed. TCRdb re-called the reads through MiXCR, storing one row per CDR3 protein. The data show about 210,000 distinct CDR3 sequences, 61% seen once. Sequenced input: sorted CD4+, CD8+, or CD8+CD57+ T cells (not recorded which) from PBMCs. These receptors came from a human donor in good health.

This clonotype appeared a single time. V and J are TRBV25-1 and TRBJ2-7, with a weak D call TRBD1 (5 bases). Germline CDR1 reads MGHDK; CDR2 reads SYGVNS. V lost 6 bases to trimming and J lost 6 bases, with 18 bases between them. This CDR3 contains 14 residues. CDR3: CASSVLRQGSEQYF. CDR3 DNA: TGTGCCAGCAGCGTTTTACGTCAGGGTAGCGAGCAGTACTTC.

The CDR3 sequence: CASSELLAETQYF. The CDR3 nucleotides are TGTGCCAGCAGTGAGCTTCTAGCGGAGACCCAGTACTTC. The V and J genes are TRBV2 and TRBJ2-5, with D perhaps TRBD2 (6 bases). The germline gives CDR1 SNHLY, CDR2 FYNNEI. V lost 3 bases and J 5 bases, leaving 10 bases between the germline ends. This CDR3 spans 13 amino acids.

In this sample, this clonotype turned up many times. This chain links TRBV19 with TRBJ2-4; D not certain. This CDR3 spans 15 amino acids. The germline V and J ends were trimmed by 5 bases and 1 base, with 12 bases remaining between them. Germline V gene data show CDR1 as LNHDA and CDR2 as SQIVND (reference sequence). The CDR3 coding sequence is TGTGCCAGTAGTTCCGGACGGGTGGCCAAAAACATTCAGTACTTC. Amino acid sequence: CASSSGRVAKNIQYF.

Notes on this clonotype: Here the CDR3 omits its conserved ending phenylalanine or tryptophan, so a read error is the likely source. The limits of the CDR3 on the DNA are not certain, so only TCRdb's listed CDR3 is given. This chain connects TRBV6-5 to TRBJ2-6; the D call in the table, TRBD1, was not verified against the DNA. Including both end residues, the CDR3 is 9 amino acids long. Germline assignment: CDR1 MNHEY and CDR2 SVGAGI. The CDR3 loop is CASRGTGST.

This clonotype was observed at least ten times. The V and J genes are TRBV24-1 and TRBJ2-5; D perhaps matches TRBD1 (6 bases). V was clipped by 12 bases and J by 2 bases, with 15 bases between them. Germline CDR1 is KGHDR and CDR2 is SFDVKD. The CDR3 is 13 amino acids. CDR3 amino acids: CASATGHQETQYF. The CDR3 DNA reads TGTGCCTCGGCGACAGGCCATCAAGAGACCCAGTACTTC.

This clonotype was counted between two and nine times. The chain links TRBV19 to TRBJ1-2, with 8 bases aligning to TRBD1. The CDR3 is 17 amino acids. Germline V CDR1 and CDR2: LNHDA, SQIVND (reference sequence). The ends lost 5 bases at V and 6 bases at J; junction bases unmatched: 17. The CDR3, as DNA: TGTGCCAGTAGTTCACCGACCCTCGGACAGGGCCGAAATGGCTACACCTTC. As protein: CASSSPTLGQGRNGYTF.

The J gene is TRBJ1-6, the V gene TRBV10-1, with D possibly TRBD1 on 6 matching bases. V was pared by 2 bases and J by 8 bases, with 7 bases between. Germline CDR1 is WNHNN and CDR2 is SYGVQD (reference sequence). The CDR3 extends over 13 amino acids. In DNA form, the CDR3 reads TGCGCCAGCAGTGAGGGGGGGCATTCACCCCTCCACTTT. Amino acid sequence: CASSEGGHSPLHF.